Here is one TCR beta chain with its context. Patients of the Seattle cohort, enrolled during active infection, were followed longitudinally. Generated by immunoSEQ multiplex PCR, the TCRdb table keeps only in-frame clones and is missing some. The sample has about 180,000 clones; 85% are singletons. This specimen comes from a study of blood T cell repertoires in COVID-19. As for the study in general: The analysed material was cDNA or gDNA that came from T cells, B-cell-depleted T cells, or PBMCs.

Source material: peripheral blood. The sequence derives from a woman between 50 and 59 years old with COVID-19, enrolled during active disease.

The CDR3 bases are TGTGCCAGCAGCCTAGCAGGGGGCTCGGGGGGAAACACCATATATTTT. This translates into CASSLAGGSGGNTIYF. The chain recombines TRBV11-2 with TRBJ1-3; 8 positions agree with TRBD1. CDR3 size: 16 residues. Germline CDR1 is SGHAT and CDR2 is FQNNGV. J lost 4 bases, V lost 5 bases, and 10 bases had no gene match.